The 22 T cell receptor beta chains listed next were all sequenced from one sample in a study of circulating tumor DNA in untreated peripheral T-cell lymphoma. This table comes from immunoSEQ multiplex PCR, and its TCRdb copy is limited to in-frame clones, with some not included. The sample includes around 10,000 clones, around four fifths of them seen just once. Sample: tumor tissue. These receptors came from a human donor with peripheral T-cell lymphoma.

The chain joins TRBV19 to TRBJ1-3; D ambiguous. V was pared by 6 bases and J by 3 bases, with 15 bases between. Germline V CDR1 and CDR2: LNHDA, SQIVND (reference sequence). The CDR3 contains 15 residues. This chain's CDR3 is CASSIDSSSGNTIYF. The CDR3 nucleotides read TGTGCCAGTAGCATCGATTCATCCAGTGGAAACACCATATATTTT.

The count of this clone is one. The chain couples TRBV6-7 to TRBJ2-1, with a weak D call TRBD1 (5 bases). TRBV6-7 qualifies as an ORF whose function is uncertain. This CDR3 has 13 amino acids. Trimming stripped 6 bases from V and 4 bases from J, with 10 bases between. The CDR3 DNA is TGTGCCAGCAGCTTAACAGGTTACAATGAGCAGTTCTTC. Translation gives CASSLTGYNEQFF.

The chain combines TRBV6-7 with TRBJ1-1; D remains unclear. TRBV6-7 is labeled an ORF, and its function is uncertain. The CDR3 has 11 residues. The V gene lost 6 bases and the J gene lost 11 bases, with 13 bases spanning the gap. CDR3 in amino acids: CASSRADGAFF. CDR3 sequence (DNA): TGTGCCAGCAGCCGGGCCGATGGTGCTTTCTTT.

This chain uses TRBV28 with TRBJ2-7, with 7 nucleotides matching TRBD1. V was clipped by 4 bases and J by 9 bases; unmatched bases: 6. The CDR3 extends over 12 amino acids. The germline CDR1 and CDR2 sequences are MDHEN and SYDVKM. The CDR3 spells CASSSGQMRQYF. CDR3 DNA: TGTGCCAGCAGTTCGGGACAGATGCGGCAGTACTTC.

The chain uses TRBV30 and TRBJ1-1; D call uncertain. The germline V gene has CDR1 GTSNPN and CDR2 SVGIG (reference sequence). The CDR3 is 13 residues long. The ends were cut back, 0 bases at V and 4 bases at J, with 9 bases in the middle. CDR3 loop: CAWSVLGRTEAFF. The CDR3 DNA reads TGTGCCTGGAGTGTACTGGGCCGCACTGAAGCTTTCTTT.

The rearrangement links TRBV1 to TRBJ2-3; the table's D gene call, TRBD1, was not cross checked with the DNA. TRBV1 is a listed pseudogene. This CDR3 region has 17 residues. The CDR3 DNA sequence: TGCGCCAGCAGCCAAGCCCACAGGGGGGGAGGCACAGATACGCAGTATTTT. This translates into CASSQAHRGGGTDTQYF.

This clone was recorded once. J is TRBJ2-2 and V is TRBV10-3, with D hard to call. V was shortened by 2 bases and J by 6 bases, with 13 bases between the two germline ends. The CDR3 consists of 15 residues. Germline V gene sequence: CDR1 ENHRY, CDR2 SYGVKD. The chain's CDR3 is CAISEAGVKSGELFF. The CDR3 nucleotides read TGTGCCATCAGTGAGGCCGGTGTCAAATCCGGGGAGCTGTTTTTT.

This chain links TRBV30 with TRBJ2-7; the D gene is possibly TRBD1 (5 bases). Germline lookup yields CDR1 GTSNPN and CDR2 SVGIG (reference sequence). The CDR3 has 15 amino acids. Trimming pared 1 base from V and 3 bases from J, leaving 16 bases between. DNA for the CDR3: TGTGCCTGGAGTGAGGGGCAGGGTGCAATCTACGAGCAGTACTTC. Its protein is CAWSEGQGAIYEQYF.

The chain combines TRBV6-8 with TRBJ1-1; the D gene is possibly TRBD1 (5 bases). V gave up 2 bases and J gave up 4 bases, with 8 bases separating them. The length of the CDR3 is 13 residues. The germline V gene encodes CDR1 MNHGY and CDR2 SAAAGT. CDR3 DNA sequence: TGTGCCAGCAGTTACGGGGCGGTCACTGAAGCTTTCTTT. As protein: CASSYGAVTEAFF.

The chain recombines TRBV28 with TRBJ1-2, with 10 bases aligning to TRBD1. Germline CDR1 MDHEN, CDR2 SYDVKM. Losses at the gene ends were 1 base for V and 5 bases for J; bases not matched to a gene: 16. The CDR3 spans 19 residues. Here the CDR3 DNA reads TGTGCCAGCAGTTTATCGGAGTACCCCGGGACAGGGGCGTCATATGGCTACACCTTC. It translates to CASSLSEYPGTGASYGYTF.

The V gene is TRBV11-3, the J gene TRBJ1-6, with D uncertain. The V end was cut by 3 bases, the J end by 9 bases, with 15 bases between. Germline V gives CDR1 SGHNT, CDR2 YENEEA. The CDR3 runs 15 residues. CDR3 nucleotide sequence: TGTGCCAGCAGCTTGGAACGTCAGGAAAGTTCACCCCTCCACTTT. Translated: CASSLERQESSPLHF. The variable domain in full, completed from reference TRBV11-3 and TRBJ1-6, reads EAGVVQSPRYKIIEKKQPVAFWCNPISGHNTLYWYLQNLGQGPELLIRYENEEAVDDSQLPKDRFSAERLKGVDSTLKIQPAELGDSAVYLCASSLERQESSPLHFGNGTRLTVT.

The genes are TRBV1 and TRBJ1-1. TRBV1 is classified as a pseudogene. The CDR3 totals 13 residues. The CDR3 here is CASSQEEYTEAFF. CDR3 in DNA: TGCGCCAGCAGCCAAGAGGAATACACTGAAGCTTTCTTT.

The genes are TRBV6-7 and TRBJ2-2; no clear D. TRBV6-7 falls under the ORF class, with uncertain function. With 5 bases removed from V and 6 bases from J, the gap between germline ends came to 13 bases. The CDR3 totals 14 residues. The CDR3 DNA sequence: TGTGCCAGCAGTGATGGCTTCATTTCCGGGGAGCTGTTTTTT. Protein product: CASSDGFISGELFF.

The chain uses TRBV6-8 and TRBJ1-1; no clear D. Trimming left V 2 bases short and J 3 bases short, with 7 bases between. The CDR3 consists of 13 residues. From germline, CDR1 is MNHGY and CDR2 SAAAGT. The CDR3 sequence is CASSYRRDTEAFF. As DNA, the CDR3 is TGTGCCAGCAGTTACCGCCGGGACACTGAAGCTTTCTTT.

This clone was detected a few times. The rearrangement joins TRBV19 to TRBJ2-7; D not resolved. In germline, CDR1 is LNHDA, CDR2 SQIVND (reference sequence). This CDR3 is built from 15 residues. V was trimmed by 2 bases and J by 2 bases, leaving 13 bases between them. The CDR3 here is CASSIKGTGTYEQYF. In DNA form, the CDR3 reads TGTGCCAGTAGTATAAAGGGTACTGGGACCTACGAGCAGTACTTC.

The chain is built from TRBV11-3 and TRBJ2-2; D call uncertain. Germline loops: CDR1 SGHNT, CDR2 YENEEA. The CDR3 consists of 15 residues. V lost 6 bases, J lost 2 bases, and 13 bases lay in between. CDR3 DNA sequence: TGTGCCAGCAGTCTAGTGACATTTAACACCGGGGAGCTGTTTTTT. Amino acids: CASSLVTFNTGELFF. The full variable domain, completed using reference TRBV11-3 and TRBJ2-2, is EAGVVQSPRYKIIEKKQPVAFWCNPISGHNTLYWYLQNLGQGPELLIRYENEEAVDDSQLPKDRFSAERLKGVDSTLKIQPAELGDSAVYLCASSLVTFNTGELFFGEGSRLTVL.

This chain joins TRBV18 and TRBJ2-3, with 8 bases that match TRBD2. Germline V gives CDR1 KGHSH, CDR2 LQKENI. The CDR3 sequence is 17 residues long. With 0 bases clipped from V and 2 bases from J, the junction kept 7 bases outside the gene matches. DNA for the CDR3: TGTGCCAGCTCACCACCAGGAGCGGGGGCTTACACAGATACGCAGTATTTT. Translation gives CASSPPGAGAYTDTQYF.

The table lists this clone with a few counts. The chain links TRBV19 to TRBJ1-1; D is ambiguous. This CDR3 has 15 residues. V was shortened by 4 bases and J by 0 bases, with 12 bases between the two germline ends. Germline values: CDR1 LNHDA, CDR2 SQIVND (reference sequence). Written as DNA, the CDR3 is TGTGCCAGTAGTACGACCGATTTCCTGAACACTGAAGCTTTCTTT. As protein: CASSTTDFLNTEAFF. Full variable domain (missing parts from reference TRBV19 and TRBJ1-1): DGGITQSPKYLFRKEGQNVTLSCEQNLNHDAMYWYRQDPGQGLRLIYYSQIVNDFQKGDIAEGYSVSREKKESFPLTVTSAQKNPTAFYLCASSTTDFLNTEAFFGQGTRLTVV.

This sequence joins TRBV28 and TRBJ2-7; TRBD2 might be the D (6 bases). The V and J ends lost 3 bases and 2 bases respectively, with 11 bases between them. The CDR3 runs to 14 residues. Germline V gene data show CDR1 as MDHEN and CDR2 as SYDVKM. CDR3 loop: CASSFPTGAYEQYF. For the CDR3, the DNA is TGTGCCAGCAGTTTTCCCACGGGAGCCTACGAGCAGTACTTC.

The gene calls are TRBV19 and TRBJ1-2, with D possibly being TRBD1 (6 bases). The CDR3 runs 12 residues. Germline CDR1 reads LNHDA; CDR2 reads SQIVND (reference sequence). Trimming removed 7 bases at V and 4 bases at J, with 10 bases between. Here the CDR3 reads CASKGGFYGYTF. Here the CDR3 DNA reads TGTGCCAGTAAGGGGGGTTTCTATGGCTACACCTTC. Together with reference TRBV19 and TRBJ1-2, the CDR3 gives the full variable domain: DGGITQSPKYLFRKEGQNVTLSCEQNLNHDAMYWYRQDPGQGLRLIYYSQIVNDFQKGDIAEGYSVSREKKESFPLTVTSAQKNPTAFYLCASKGGFYGYTFGSGTRLTVV.

This clone was seen only a few times. This chain uses TRBV12-5 with TRBJ1-3; D possibly corresponds to TRBD1 (6 bases). The CDR3 sequence is 16 residues long. V lost 2 bases, J lost 2 bases, and 13 bases lay in between. CDR1 is LGHNT and CDR2 is FRNRAP in the germline V gene. Here the CDR3 DNA reads TGTGCTAGTGGTTTGTCCTCACAGGGAGCTGGAAACACCATATATTTT. Protein: CASGLSSQGAGNTIYF.

V usage is TRBV19 and J usage is TRBJ1-1; TRBD1 matches at 8 bases. The CDR3 covers 16 residues. CDR1 and CDR2 from the germline V gene are LNHDA and SQIVND (reference sequence). The ends lost 4 bases at V and 1 base at J; junction bases unmatched: 8. The DNA of the CDR3 is TGTGCCAGTAGTAGGGAATTCAGGGGGCAGAACACTGAAGCTTTCTTT. As protein: CASSREFRGQNTEAFF.